What follows are 30 T cell receptor beta chains derived from one specimen sequenced in a study of cytomegalovirus exposure and HLA in healthy donors. PCR was performed using 60 Vbeta and 13 Jbeta primers. Assay: immunoSEQ multiplex PCR; the TCRdb copy retains only in-frame clones and omits some. The repertoire includes about 150,000 clones, 60% to 75% of them detected once, and 2.8% sits in the top ten. Material for sequencing was PBMCs. These TCRs come from a man between 18 and 35 years old in good health and CMV-seronegative.

This rearrangement joins TRBV4-3 to TRBJ1-1; D ambiguous. Germline loops: CDR1 LGHNA, CDR2 YSLEER. The V and J ends lost 2 bases and 4 bases respectively, with 14 bases between them. The CDR3 contains 15 residues. CDR3 DNA: TGCGCCAGCAGCCAAAACCCCTATACGGGCACTGAAGCTTTCTTT. It specifies CASSQNPYTGTEAFF.

This sequence joins TRBV5-1 and TRBJ2-2, with 7 bases that match TRBD1. The CDR3 contains 15 residues. V lost 3 bases to trimming and J lost 0 bases; unmatched junction nucleotides: 2. The germline V gene has CDR1 SGHRS and CDR2 YFSETQ. The CDR3 here is CASSSGQPNTGELFF. CDR3 nucleotide sequence: TGCGCCAGCAGCTCGGGACAGCCGAACACCGGGGAGCTGTTTTTT.

This chain connects TRBV5-1 to TRBJ1-1; D might be TRBD1 (6 bases). The CDR3 extends over 13 amino acids. V was pared by 4 bases and J by 1 base, with 8 bases between. CDR1 and CDR2 from the germline V gene are SGHRS and YFSETQ. CDR3 region: CASSVDRNTEAFF. CDR3 coding DNA: TGCGCCAGCAGCGTGGACAGGAACACTGAAGCTTTCTTT.

This clone occurred once. The chain joins TRBV11-2 to TRBJ1-6; D might be TRBD1 (6 bases). Germline assignment: CDR1 SGHAT and CDR2 FQNNGV. CDR3 length: 16 residues. Trimming cost V 2 bases and J 3 bases, with 11 bases left between them. CDR3 region: CASSLTGSFYNSPLHF. DNA for the CDR3: TGTGCCAGCAGCTTAACAGGGTCGTTCTATAATTCACCCCTCCACTTT.

The chain carries TRBV7-8 and TRBJ1-2; weak D call: TRBD1 (6 bases). The germline CDR1 and CDR2 sequences are SGHVS and FQNEAQ. The V and J ends lost 4 bases and 6 bases respectively, with 21 bases between them. The CDR3 length is 16 residues. For the CDR3, the DNA is TGTGCCAGCAGCTCCAGGCGGGGGGCTCTAGGTAATGGCTACACCTTC. Its translation: CASSSRRGALGNGYTF.

The table lists this clone with a count of one. V and J are TRBV5-8 and TRBJ1-5, with D maybe TRBD1 (5 bases). Trimming left V 8 bases short and J 10 bases short, with 25 bases between. CDR1 is SGHTS, CDR2 YDEGEE, per germline. There are 15 residues in the CDR3. CDR3 in amino acids: CASPSLSYSGGPQHF. Written as DNA, the CDR3 is TGTGCCAGTCCCAGCCTATCATACTCGGGGGGACCCCAGCATTTT.

As concerns this clone: The same CDR3 also results from other DNA sequences found in this sample. The rearrangement links TRBV6-5 to TRBJ2-3; D might be TRBD1 (6 bases). Trimming took 2 bases from V and 3 from J, leaving 12 bases between them. The CDR3 totals 15 residues. Germline values: CDR1 MNHEY, CDR2 SVGAGI. The CDR3 nucleotides are TGTGCCAGCAGTTACGGGGGCGCGCGGACAGATACGCAGTATTTT. This sequence encodes CASSYGGARTDTQYF.

The chain joins TRBV30 to TRBJ1-3, with D tentatively TRBD1 (5 bases). There are 13 residues in the CDR3. The V gene lost 4 bases and the J gene lost 3 bases, with 10 bases spanning the gap. Germline CDR1 and CDR2: GTSNPN and SVGIG (reference sequence). As DNA, the CDR3 is TGTGCCTGGACGACAGTAAATGGAAACACCATATATTTT. It encodes CAWTTVNGNTIYF.

The J gene is TRBJ2-6, the V gene TRBV15; TRBD1 aligns across 7 bases. Trimming at V came to 2 bases and at J to 1 base, leaving 17 bases not matched to a gene. Germline V CDR1 and CDR2: LNHNV, YYDKDF (reference sequence). This CDR3 spans 21 amino acids. CDR3 sequence: CATSRLPLGTDFVSGANVLTF. The CDR3 nucleotides read TGTGCCACCAGCAGATTGCCCCTTGGGACAGACTTCGTGTCTGGGGCCAACGTCCTGACTTTC. Full variable domain (remainder filled in from reference TRBV15 and TRBJ2-6): DAMVIQNPRYQVTQFGKPVTLSCSQTLNHNVMYWYQQKSSQAPKLLFHYYDKDFNNEADTPDNFQSRRPNTSFCFLDIRSPGLGDTAMYLCATSRLPLGTDFVSGANVLTFGAGSRLTVL.

This clone was found a few times. The V and J genes are TRBV13 and TRBJ1-2; D gene ambiguous. V lost 5 bases to trimming and J lost 1 base, with 11 bases between them. The germline V gene has CDR1 PRHDT and CDR2 FYEKMQ (reference sequence). CDR3 length: 14 residues. CDR3 loop: CASSPVNYNYGYTF. CDR3 bases: TGTGCCAGCAGCCCGGTCAATTATAACTATGGCTACACCTTC.

This clone was detected a few times. The rearrangement links TRBV19 to TRBJ2-7, with D hard to call. V lost 5 bases and J 0 bases, leaving 11 bases between the germline ends. This CDR3 region has 14 residues. Germline values: CDR1 LNHDA, CDR2 SQIVND (reference sequence). CDR3 in DNA: TGTGCCAGTAGTGAACGAAGGAGCTCCTACGAGCAGTACTTC. Its protein product is CASSERRSSYEQYF.

The gene calls are TRBV7-2 and TRBJ2-7; TRBD1 matches 10 bases. The CDR3 totals 16 residues. The germline CDR1 and CDR2 sequences are SGHTA and FQGNSA. The trim removed 5 bases at V and 4 bases at J, leaving 11 bases unmatched. The DNA for the CDR3 is TGTGCCAGCAGCCCCGGTCCTATGGACAGGGGGTACGAGCAGTACGTC. It specifies CASSPGPMDRGYEQYV.

The chain uses TRBV2 and TRBJ2-3; 9 bases line up with TRBD1. The CDR3 is made up of 15 amino acids. Trimming cost V 5 bases and J 1 base; bases outside gene matches: 4. Germline V gene data show CDR1 as SNHLY and CDR2 as FYNNEI. CDR3 DNA: TGTGCCAGCAGTTGGACAGGGGCCGGCACAGATACGCAGTATTTT. It translates to CASSWTGAGTDTQYF. Based on the CDR3 plus reference TRBV2 and TRBJ2-3, the full variable domain is EPEVTQTPSHQVTQMGQEVILRCVPISNHLYFYWYRQILGQKVEFLVSFYNNEISEKSEIFDDQFSVERPDGSNFTLKIRSTKLEDSAMYFCASSWTGAGTDTQYFGPGTRLTVL.

This clone was found once. The J gene is TRBJ2-1, the V gene TRBV4-1, with 12 positions matching TRBD2. The CDR3 totals 15 residues. Germline V lookup: CDR1 MGHRA, CDR2 YSYEKL. Trimming at V came to 3 bases and at J to 8 bases, leaving 5 bases not matched to a gene. The CDR3 is CASSQASGGAYEQFF. The CDR3 DNA reads as TGCGCCAGCAGCCAGGCTAGCGGGGGGGCATATGAGCAGTTCTTC.

V is TRBV6-5 and J is TRBJ1-1; 8 bases match TRBD1. The CDR3 length is 15 residues. CDR1 MNHEY and CDR2 SVGAGI come from the germline V gene. V dropped 6 bases and J dropped 3; count of bases not matched to a gene: 9. The CDR3 loop is CASSHHQGAYTEAFF. The CDR3 region has the DNA TGTGCCAGCAGCCACCACCAGGGGGCTTACACTGAAGCTTTCTTT.

The gene calls are TRBV7-9 and TRBJ2-7; 10 bases agree with TRBD1. CDR1 SEHNR and CDR2 FQNEAQ come from the germline V gene (reference sequence). The CDR3 covers 15 residues. J was trimmed by 2 bases and V by 5 bases; bases with no gene match: 6. The CDR3 region has the DNA TGTGCCAGCAGCGCCGGGACAGGGGTCACCTACGAGCAGTACTTC. It is translated as CASSAGTGVTYEQYF.

V gene TRBV4-1 combines with J gene TRBJ2-1; 9 nucleotides line up with TRBD2. Trimming cost V 0 bases and J 7 bases; bases outside gene matches: 7. Germline V gives CDR1 MGHRA, CDR2 YSYEKL. This CDR3 has 16 residues. CDR3 in amino acids: CASSQDHAGGRNEQFF. The CDR3 nucleotides are TGCGCCAGCAGCCAAGATCACGCGGGGGGGCGAAATGAGCAGTTCTTC.

This clone came up once. This chain links TRBV11-1 with TRBJ1-1, with TRBD1 matching over 11 bases. The germline gives CDR1 SGHAT, CDR2 FQDESV (reference sequence). This CDR3 has 14 residues. V lost 7 bases and J lost 10; bases outside the gene matches: 11. The DNA of the CDR3 is TGTGCCAGCACCCTGGACAGGGGGCCTCGTGGAGCTTTCTTT. Translated, it gives CASTLDRGPRGAFF.

This clone showed up just a few times. The V call is TRBV28, the J call TRBJ2-3; tentatively, D is TRBD2 (7 bases). Germline CDR1 MDHEN, CDR2 SYDVKM. The CDR3 has 15 amino acids. The ends were cut back, 5 bases at V and 6 bases at J, with 18 bases in the middle. The CDR3 reads CASSPSRGPRDTQYF. CDR3 nucleotide sequence: TGTGCCAGCAGTCCGTCGCGGGGGCCTCGGGATACGCAGTATTTT.

V gene TRBV11-2 combines with J gene TRBJ2-7, with D unresolved. The germline V gene has CDR1 SGHAT and CDR2 FQNNGV. Trimming removed 0 bases at V and 6 bases at J, with 12 bases between. This CDR3 is built from 14 residues. CDR3 region: CASSLDPTPTEQYF. In nucleotides, the CDR3 is TGTGCCAGCAGCTTAGATCCTACTCCCACCGAGCAGTACTTC.

This clone showed up just once. The chain joins TRBV5-6 to TRBJ1-1, with 9 nucleotides matching TRBD1. Germline CDR1 reads SGHDT; CDR2 reads YYEEEE. The CDR3 sequence is 13 residues long. Germline trimming cut 4 bases from V and 10 bases from J; bases unmatched to any gene: 8. CDR3 loop: CASSGRDRATAFF. In DNA, the CDR3 is TGTGCCAGCAGCGGCCGGGACAGGGCCACAGCTTTCTTT.

This clone was seen a few times. The chain carries TRBV7-2 and TRBJ1-3, with D possibly being TRBD1 (5 bases). The germline CDR1 and CDR2 sequences are SGHTA and FQGNSA. The germline V and J ends were trimmed by 3 bases and 4 bases, with 13 bases remaining between them. This CDR3 is 15 amino acids long. This chain's CDR3 is CASSLGGVAGNTIYF. CDR3 DNA sequence: TGTGCCAGCAGCTTGGGAGGGGTCGCCGGAAACACCATATATTTT.

The genes are TRBV5-4 and TRBJ2-2, with D unresolved. The germline CDR1 and CDR2 sequences are SGHNT and YYREEE (reference sequence). The V end was cut by 0 bases, the J end by 6 bases, with 6 bases between. This CDR3 spans 13 amino acids. The CDR3 nucleotides are TGTGCCAGCAGCTTGGCGTCTCCCGGGGAGCTGTTTTTT. This sequence encodes CASSLASPGELFF.

The V call is TRBV5-6, the J call TRBJ2-1; D unclear. The CDR3 loop spans 11 amino acids. Looked up from germline, CDR1 is SGHDT and CDR2 is YYEEEE. Trimming took off 2 bases at V and 12 bases at J, with 9 bases between the two ends. The CDR3 here is CASSLGWRQFF. In DNA, the CDR3 is TGTGCCAGCAGCTTAGGCTGGAGGCAGTTCTTC.

This clone occurred a few times. The chain joins TRBV10-1 to TRBJ2-3; no definite D call. Germline assignment: CDR1 WNHNN and CDR2 SYGVQD (reference sequence). V was trimmed by 2 bases and J by 2 bases, leaving 14 bases between them. CDR3 size: 16 residues. CDR3 DNA: TGCGCCAGCAGTGAGCCCCCACTGACATCCACAGATACGCAGTATTTT. Protein sequence: CASSEPPLTSTDTQYF.

The table lists this clone with a count of one. This chain links TRBV27 with TRBJ1-5; 8 bases are shared with TRBD1. This CDR3 region has 14 residues. Germline trimming cut 3 bases from V and 5 bases from J; bases unmatched to any gene: 3. CDR1 and CDR2 from the germline V gene are MNHEY and SMNVEV (reference sequence). CDR3: CASSFRGHDQPQHF. In DNA, the CDR3 is TGTGCCAGCAGTTTCAGGGGGCACGATCAGCCCCAGCATTTT.

The V and J genes are TRBV28 and TRBJ1-2; TRBD1 matches 7 bases. Trimming took 10 bases from V and 5 from J; bases not matched to a gene: 10. CDR1 and CDR2 from the germline V gene are MDHEN and SYDVKM. CDR3 length: 13 amino acids. The CDR3 bases are TGTGCCATAACTGGGACAGTCACTTATGGCTACACCTTC. This codes for CAITGTVTYGYTF.

The V and J genes are TRBV9 and TRBJ1-5; 7 positions match TRBD1. Germline V CDR1 and CDR2: SGDLS, YYNGEE. The CDR3 is made up of 13 amino acids. The J segment lost 11 bases and the V segment lost 4 bases, leaving 9 bases of the junction unmatched. The CDR3 DNA sequence: TGTGCCAGCAGCCTAAGACAGGGCTCGGCCCAGCATTTT. Translation: CASSLRQGSAQHF.

The genes are TRBV6-6 and TRBJ1-4, with D possibly matching TRBD1 (5 bases). V lost 5 bases and J lost 5, with 12 bases in between. This CDR3 has 14 amino acids. CDR1 is MNHNY and CDR2 is SVGAGI in the germline V gene (reference sequence). The CDR3 loop is CASSIGVPNEKLFF. The CDR3 nucleotides read TGTGCCAGCAGTATAGGGGTCCCCAATGAAAAACTGTTTTTT.

This chain's CDR3 is CASSLQASAYNEQFF. CDR3 nucleotide sequence: TGTGCCAGCAGCTTACAAGCGTCCGCCTACAATGAGCAGTTCTTC. The chain carries TRBV11-3 and TRBJ2-1; D is undetermined. Per the germline V gene, CDR1 is SGHNT and CDR2 is YENEEA. Trimming cost V 2 bases and J 2 bases, with 10 bases left between them. This CDR3 region has 15 residues.